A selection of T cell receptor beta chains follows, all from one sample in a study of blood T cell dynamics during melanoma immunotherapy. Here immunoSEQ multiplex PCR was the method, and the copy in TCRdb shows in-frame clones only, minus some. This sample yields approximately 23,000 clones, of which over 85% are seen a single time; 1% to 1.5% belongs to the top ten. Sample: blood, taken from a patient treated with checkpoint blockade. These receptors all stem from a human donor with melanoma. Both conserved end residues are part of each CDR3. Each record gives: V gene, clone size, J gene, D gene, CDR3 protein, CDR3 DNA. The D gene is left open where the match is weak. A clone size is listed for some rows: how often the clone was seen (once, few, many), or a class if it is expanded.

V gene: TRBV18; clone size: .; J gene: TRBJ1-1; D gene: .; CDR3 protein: CASSAVGEAFF; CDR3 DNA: TGTGCCAGCTCAGCCGTTGGCGAAGCTTTCTTT
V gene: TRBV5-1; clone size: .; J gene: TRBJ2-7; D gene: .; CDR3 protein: CASSLARDRGYEQYF; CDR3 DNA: TGCGCCAGCAGCTTGGCCAGGGATAGGGGCTACGAGCAGTACTTC
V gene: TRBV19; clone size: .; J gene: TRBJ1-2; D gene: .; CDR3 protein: CASTPGRAYNYGYTF; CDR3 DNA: TGTGCCAGTACCCCCGGGAGGGCTTATAACTATGGCTACACCTTC
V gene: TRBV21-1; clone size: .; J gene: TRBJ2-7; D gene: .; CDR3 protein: CASSRTTGGYEQYF; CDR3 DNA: TGTGCCAGCAGTCGAACCACAGGGGGCTACGAGCAGTACTTC
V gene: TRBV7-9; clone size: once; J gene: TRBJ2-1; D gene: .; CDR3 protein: CASSLSRIDRNEQFF; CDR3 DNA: TGTGCCAGCAGCTTAAGTCGGATTGATAGGAATGAGCAGTTCTTC
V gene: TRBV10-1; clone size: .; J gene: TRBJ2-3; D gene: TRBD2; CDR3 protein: CASSDWASGNTDTQYF; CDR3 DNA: TGCGCCAGCAGTGACTGGGCTAGCGGCAACACAGATACGCAGTATTTT
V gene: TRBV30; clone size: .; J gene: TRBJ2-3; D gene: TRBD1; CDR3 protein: CAWSVPGGEDTQYF; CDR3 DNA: TGTGCCTGGAGTGTACCAGGGGGCGAAGATACGCAGTATTTT
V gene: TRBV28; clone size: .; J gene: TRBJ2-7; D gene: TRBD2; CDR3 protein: CASSPFLSGRRDEQYF; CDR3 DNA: TGTGCCAGCAGTCCCTTCCTTAGCGGGAGAAGGGACGAGCAGTACTTC
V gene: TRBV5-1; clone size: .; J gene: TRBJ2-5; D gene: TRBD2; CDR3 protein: CASHPGTTQRAQYF; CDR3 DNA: TGCGCCAGCCACCCCGGGACTACCCAAAGGGCCCAGTACTTC
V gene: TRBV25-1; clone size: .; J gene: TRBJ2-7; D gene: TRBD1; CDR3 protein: CASSELGTGGEQYF; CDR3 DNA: TGTGCCAGCAGTGAATTGGGGACAGGGGGCGAGCAGTACTTC
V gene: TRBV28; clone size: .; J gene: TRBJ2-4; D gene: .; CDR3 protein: CAIAQGAPKNIQYF; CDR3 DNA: TGTGCCATAGCCCAGGGCGCTCCCAAAAACATTCAGTACTTC
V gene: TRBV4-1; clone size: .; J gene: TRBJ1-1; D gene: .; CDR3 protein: CASSPRGLNTEAFF; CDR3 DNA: TGCGCCAGCAGCCCGCGGGGGTTGAACACTGAAGCTTTCTTT
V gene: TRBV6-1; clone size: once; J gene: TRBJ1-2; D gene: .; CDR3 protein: CASSENYDSLYGYTF; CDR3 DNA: TGTGCCAGCAGTGAGAATTATGACAGCCTTTATGGCTACACCTTC
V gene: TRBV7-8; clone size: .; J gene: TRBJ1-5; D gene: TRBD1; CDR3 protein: CASNDRGQPQHF; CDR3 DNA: TGTGCCAGCAACGACAGGGGTCAGCCCCAGCATTTT
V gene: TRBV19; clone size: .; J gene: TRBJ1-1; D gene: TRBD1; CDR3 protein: CASIRVTGFGTEAFF; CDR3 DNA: TGTGCCAGCATCAGGGTGACAGGGTTTGGCACTGAAGCTTTCTTT
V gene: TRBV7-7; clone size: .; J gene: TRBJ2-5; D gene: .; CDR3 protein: CASSPRTEETQYF; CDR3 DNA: TGTGCTAGCAGCCCAAGGACAGAAGAGACCCAGTACTTC
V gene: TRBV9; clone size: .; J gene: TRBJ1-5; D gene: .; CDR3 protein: CASSVAGSSNQPQHF; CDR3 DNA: TGTGCCAGCAGCGTAGCGGGATCGAGCAATCAGCCCCAGCATTTT
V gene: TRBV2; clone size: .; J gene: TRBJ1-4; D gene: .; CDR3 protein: CASSPNLATNEKLFF; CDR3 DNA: TGTGCCAGCAGTCCCAATCTTGCAACTAATGAAAAACTGTTTTTT
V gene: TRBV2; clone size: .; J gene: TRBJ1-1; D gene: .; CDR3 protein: CASTYGTAPNTEAFF; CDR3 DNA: TGTGCCAGCACCTACGGGACGGCCCCGAACACTGAAGCTTTCTTT
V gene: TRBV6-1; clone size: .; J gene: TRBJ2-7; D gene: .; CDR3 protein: CASILGYEQYF; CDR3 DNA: TGTGCCAGCATCCTGGGGTACGAGCAGTACTTC
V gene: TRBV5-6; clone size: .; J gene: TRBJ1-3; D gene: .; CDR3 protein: CASSWDYGSGNTIYF; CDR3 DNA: TGTGCCAGCAGCTGGGATTACGGCTCTGGAAACACCATATATTTT
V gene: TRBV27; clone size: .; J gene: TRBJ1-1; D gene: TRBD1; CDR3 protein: CASSPRQGSRTEAFF; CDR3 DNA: TGTGCCAGCAGTCCAAGACAGGGGTCGCGGACTGAAGCTTTCTTT
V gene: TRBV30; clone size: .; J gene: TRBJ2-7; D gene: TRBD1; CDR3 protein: CAWGQGRDYEQYF; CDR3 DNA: TGTGCCTGGGGACAGGGGAGGGACTACGAGCAGTACTTC
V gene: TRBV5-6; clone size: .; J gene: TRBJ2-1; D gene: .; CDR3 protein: CASSPGRMINNEQFF; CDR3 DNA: TGTGCCAGCAGCCCCGGGCGGATGATTAACAATGAGCAGTTCTTC
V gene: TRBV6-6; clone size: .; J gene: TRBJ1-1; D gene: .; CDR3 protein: CASIVEMNTEAFF; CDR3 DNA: TGTGCCAGCATAGTAGAGATGAACACTGAAGCTTTCTTT
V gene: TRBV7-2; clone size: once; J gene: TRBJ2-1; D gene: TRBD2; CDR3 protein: CASSLAMREDSYNEQFF; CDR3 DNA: TGTGCCAGCAGCTTAGCGATGCGGGAGGACTCCTACAATGAGCAGTTCTTC
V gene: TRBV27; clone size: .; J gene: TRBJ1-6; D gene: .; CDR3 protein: CASSLYPARRDSPLHF; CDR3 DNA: TGTGCCAGCAGTTTATACCCGGCCCGGCGGGATTCACCCCTCCACTTT
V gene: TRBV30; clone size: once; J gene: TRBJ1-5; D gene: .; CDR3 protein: CAWSSRQGALGSGNQPQHF; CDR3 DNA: TGTGCCTGGAGTTCCCGACAAGGGGCCCTTGGAAGCGGCAATCAGCCCCAGCATTTT
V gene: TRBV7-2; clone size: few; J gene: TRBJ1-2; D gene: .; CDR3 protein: CASSLAVTQDGYTF; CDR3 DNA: TGTGCCAGCAGCTTAGCCGTTACACAGGATGGCTACACCTTC
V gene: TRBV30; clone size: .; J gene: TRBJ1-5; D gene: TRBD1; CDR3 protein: CAWGQGNQPQHF; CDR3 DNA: TGTGCCTGGGGACAGGGCAATCAGCCCCAGCATTTT
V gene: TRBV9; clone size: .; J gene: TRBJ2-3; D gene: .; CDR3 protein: CASNSAGDNTDTQYF; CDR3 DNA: TGTGCCAGCAATTCCGCGGGGGACAACACAGATACGCAGTATTTT
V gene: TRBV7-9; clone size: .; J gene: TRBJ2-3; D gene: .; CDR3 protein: CASSPQGSDTQYF; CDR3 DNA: TGTGCCAGCAGCCCACAGGGATCGGATACGCAGTATTTT
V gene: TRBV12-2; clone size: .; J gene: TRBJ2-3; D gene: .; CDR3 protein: CASRTYRGAGTQYF; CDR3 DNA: TGTGCAAGTCGCACCTACCGGGGGGCGGGTACGCAGTATTTT
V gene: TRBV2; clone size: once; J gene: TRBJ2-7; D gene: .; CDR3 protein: CASSEVVFSYEQYF; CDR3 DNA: TGTGCCAGCAGTGAGGTGGTCTTCTCCTACGAGCAGTACTTC
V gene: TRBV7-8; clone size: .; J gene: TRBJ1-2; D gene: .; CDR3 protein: CASSQNGGPDGYTF; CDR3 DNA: TGTGCCAGCAGCCAAAACGGGGGTCCGGATGGCTACACCTTC
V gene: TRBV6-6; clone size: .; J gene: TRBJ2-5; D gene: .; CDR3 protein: CASSLVYEETQYF; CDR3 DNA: TGTGCCAGCAGCCTTGTGTATGAAGAGACCCAGTACTTC
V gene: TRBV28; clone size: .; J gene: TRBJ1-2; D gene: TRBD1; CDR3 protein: CASSTGGPYGYTF; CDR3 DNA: TGTGCCAGCAGTACAGGGGGGCCCTATGGCTACACCTTC
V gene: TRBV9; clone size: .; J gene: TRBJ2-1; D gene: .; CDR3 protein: CASSVVTGASYNEQFF; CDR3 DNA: TGTGCCAGCAGCGTAGTGACGGGGGCTTCCTACAATGAGCAGTTCTTC
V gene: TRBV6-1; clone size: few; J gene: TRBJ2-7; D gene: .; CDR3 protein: CASSAHRDTYYEQYF; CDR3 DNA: TGTGCCAGCAGTGCGCACAGGGATACCTACTACGAGCAGTACTTC
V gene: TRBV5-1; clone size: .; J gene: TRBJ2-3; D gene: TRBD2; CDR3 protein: CASSVGTSSDTQYF; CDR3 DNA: TGCGCCAGCAGCGTGGGGACTAGTTCAGATACGCAGTATTTT
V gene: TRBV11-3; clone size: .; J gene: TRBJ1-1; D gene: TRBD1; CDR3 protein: CASSPPTGKHTEAFF; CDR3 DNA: TGTGCCAGCAGCCCACCGACAGGGAAGCACACTGAAGCTTTCTTT
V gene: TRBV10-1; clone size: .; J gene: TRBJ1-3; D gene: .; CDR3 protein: CASSPGSGNTIYF; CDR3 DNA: TGCGCCAGCAGCCCGGGGTCTGGAAACACCATATATTTT
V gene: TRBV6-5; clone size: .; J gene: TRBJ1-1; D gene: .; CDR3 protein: CASSYDGNTEAFF; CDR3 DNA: TGTGCCAGCAGTTACGACGGGAACACTGAAGCTTTCTTT
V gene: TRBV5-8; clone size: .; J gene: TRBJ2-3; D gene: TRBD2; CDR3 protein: CASSLGAGTPEEDTQYF; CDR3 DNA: TGTGCCAGCAGCTTGGGAGCGGGGACCCCAGAAGAAGATACGCAGTATTTT
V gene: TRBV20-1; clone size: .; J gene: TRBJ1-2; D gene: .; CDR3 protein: CSASRRGIYTF; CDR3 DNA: TGCAGTGCTTCTAGGAGGGGGATTTACACCTTC
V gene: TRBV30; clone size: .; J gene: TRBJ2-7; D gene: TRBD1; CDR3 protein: CAWSVGTGPYEQYF; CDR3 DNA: TGTGCCTGGAGTGTAGGGACAGGGCCCTACGAGCAGTACTTC
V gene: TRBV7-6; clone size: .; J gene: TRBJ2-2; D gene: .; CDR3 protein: CASSSTGTITGELFF; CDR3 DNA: TGTGCCAGCAGCTCAACCGGGACCATTACCGGGGAGCTGTTTTTT
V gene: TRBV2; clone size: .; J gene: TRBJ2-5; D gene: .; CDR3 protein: CASSEDFYGGETQYF; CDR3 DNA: TGTGCCAGCAGTGAAGACTTCTACGGGGGAGAGACCCAGTACTTC
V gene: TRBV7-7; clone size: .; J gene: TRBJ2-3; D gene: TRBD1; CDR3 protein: CASSFGSGGTDTQYF; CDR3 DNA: TGTGCCAGCAGCTTCGGGTCAGGGGGAACAGATACGCAGTATTTT
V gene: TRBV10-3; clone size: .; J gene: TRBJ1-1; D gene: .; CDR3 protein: CASPQNTEAFF; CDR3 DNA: TGTGCCAGTCCTCAGAACACTGAAGCTTTCTTT
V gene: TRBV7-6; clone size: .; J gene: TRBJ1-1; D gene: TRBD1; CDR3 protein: CASSVNRGTRNTEAFF; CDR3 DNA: TGTGCCAGCAGCGTCAACAGGGGGACGAGAAACACTGAAGCTTTCTTT
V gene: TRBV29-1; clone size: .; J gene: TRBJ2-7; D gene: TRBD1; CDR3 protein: CSVLGQGYYEQYF; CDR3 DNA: TGCAGCGTTTTGGGACAGGGATACTACGAGCAGTACTTC
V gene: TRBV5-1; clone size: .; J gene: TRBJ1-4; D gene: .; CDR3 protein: CASSPSSTNEKLFF; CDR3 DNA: TGCGCCAGCAGTCCGTCCTCAACTAATGAAAAACTGTTTTTT
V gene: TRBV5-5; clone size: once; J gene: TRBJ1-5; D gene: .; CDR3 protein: CASSVDSNQPQHF; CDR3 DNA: TGTGCCAGCAGCGTTGACAGCAATCAGCCCCAGCATTTT
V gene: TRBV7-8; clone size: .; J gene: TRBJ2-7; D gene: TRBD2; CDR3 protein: CASSPTSGTSYEQYF; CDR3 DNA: TGTGCCAGCAGCCCGACTAGCGGGACGTCCTACGAGCAGTACTTC
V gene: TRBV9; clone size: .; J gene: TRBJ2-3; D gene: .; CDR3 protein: CASSVGRGPDTQYF; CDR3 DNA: TGTGCCAGCAGCGTAGGAAGGGGCCCAGATACGCAGTATTTT